A selection of T cell receptor beta chains follows, all from one sample in a study of high-grade serous ovarian cancer treatment subgroups. Method: immunoSEQ multiplex PCR; TCRdb's copy keeps in-frame clones and lacks some. The profile shows tens of thousands of clones, about 80% of them singletons. Sequenced input: tumor tissue. The receptors shown here come from a human donor with high-grade serous ovarian cancer. The CDR3 runs from the conserved cysteine through the conserved F or W. D genes are given only for firm matches. Where a row states a size, it is once, few, many or the class of an expanded clone; other rows omit it.

DNA	CDR3	J	D	size	V
TGTGCCAGCAGCGTAGCTCCAGGGTACGAGCAGTACTTC	CASSVAPGYEQYF	TRBJ2-7	-	-	TRBV9
TGTGCCAGCAGTTCAGGACTGGTCTATGGCTACACCTTC	CASSSGLVYGYTF	TRBJ1-2	-	-	TRBV28
TGTGCCAGCAATAGACAGGGGGGGATCAACGAAAAACTGTTTTTT	CASNRQGGINEKLFF	TRBJ1-4	TRBD1	few	TRBV6-6
TGCGCCAGCAGTCATATTGAGAGGCTATCTCAGCCCCAGCATTTT	CASSHIERLSQPQHF	TRBJ1-5	-	-	TRBV23-1
TGTGCCAGCAGCGCAAGGGGACTAGCGGACTTCACAGATACGCAGTATTTT	CASSARGLADFTDTQYF	TRBJ2-3	TRBD2	-	TRBV11-1
TGTGCTAGTGGTTTGGTTGGAGGGATCCACGAGCAGTACTTC	CASGLVGGIHEQYF	TRBJ2-7	-	-	TRBV12-5
TGTGCCAGCAGCCCCGGGACAACCTTCTATGGCTACACCTTC	CASSPGTTFYGYTF	TRBJ1-2	-	-	TRBV7-2
TGTGCCAGCAGTTTACCCCCAGGGGGCTCGACCAGGGCCAACGTCCTGACTTTC	CASSLPPGGSTRANVLTF	TRBJ2-6	TRBD1	-	TRBV28
TGTGCCAGCAGCGCGCGGACAGTTGCAACTAATGAAAAACTGTTTTTT	CASSARTVATNEKLFF	TRBJ1-4	-	-	TRBV5-8
TGTGCCAGCAGCCTGGGACTAGCGGACCTTTTGTACGAGCAGTACTTC	CASSLGLADLLYEQYF	TRBJ2-7	TRBD2	-	TRBV7-8
TGTGCCAGAAGCTTTCTCCTGGGACTGACCAACAATCAGCCCCAGCATTTT	CARSFLLGLTNNQPQHF	TRBJ1-5	-	-	TRBV5-3
TGTGCCAGCAGTTTGACGGGTCAGCCCCAGCATTTT	CASSLTGQPQHF	TRBJ1-5	-	few	TRBV28
TGTGCCAGCAGTGAACGGGACTTCTCTGGAAACACCATATATTTT	CASSERDFSGNTIYF	TRBJ1-3	-	-	TRBV6-1